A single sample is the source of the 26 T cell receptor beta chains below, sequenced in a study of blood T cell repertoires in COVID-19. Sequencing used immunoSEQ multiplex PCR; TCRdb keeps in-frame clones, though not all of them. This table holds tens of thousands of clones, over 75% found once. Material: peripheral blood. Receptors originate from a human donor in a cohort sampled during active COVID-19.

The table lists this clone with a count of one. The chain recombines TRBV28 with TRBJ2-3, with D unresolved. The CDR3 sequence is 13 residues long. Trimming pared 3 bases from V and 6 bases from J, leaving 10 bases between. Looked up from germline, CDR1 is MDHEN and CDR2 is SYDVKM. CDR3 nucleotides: TGTGCCAGCAGTTTGGGCGCTCCGGATACGCAGTATTTT. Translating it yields CASSLGAPDTQYF.

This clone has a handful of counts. This chain's CDR3 is CASSVGLRDRDVPGYTF. The CDR3 DNA reads TGTGCCAGCAGCGTAGGGTTAAGGGACAGGGATGTTCCGGGCTACACCTTC. The chain combines TRBV9 with TRBJ1-2, with 9 positions matching TRBD1. Germline V gives CDR1 SGDLS, CDR2 YYNGEE. The CDR3 is 17 amino acids. J was trimmed by 8 bases and V by 0 bases; bases with no gene match: 14.

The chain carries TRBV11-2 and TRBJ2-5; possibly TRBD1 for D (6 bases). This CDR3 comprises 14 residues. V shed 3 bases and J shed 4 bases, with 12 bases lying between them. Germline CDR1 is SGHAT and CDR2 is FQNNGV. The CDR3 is CASSFQGMVETQYF. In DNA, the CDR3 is TGTGCCAGCAGCTTCCAGGGGATGGTAGAGACCCAGTACTTC.

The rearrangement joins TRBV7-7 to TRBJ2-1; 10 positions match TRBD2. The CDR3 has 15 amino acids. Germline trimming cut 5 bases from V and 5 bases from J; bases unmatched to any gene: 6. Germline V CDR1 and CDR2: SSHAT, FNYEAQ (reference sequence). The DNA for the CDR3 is TGTGCCAGCAGCCGGGGACTAGCGAAGAACAATGAGCAGTTCTTC. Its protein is CASSRGLAKNNEQFF.

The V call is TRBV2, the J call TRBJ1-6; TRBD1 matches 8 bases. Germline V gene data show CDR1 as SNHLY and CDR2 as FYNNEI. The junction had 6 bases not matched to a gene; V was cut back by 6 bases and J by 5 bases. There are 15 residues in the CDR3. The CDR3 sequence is CASRLGQADNSPLHF. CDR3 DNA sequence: TGTGCCAGCAGGCTGGGACAGGCCGATAATTCACCCCTCCACTTT. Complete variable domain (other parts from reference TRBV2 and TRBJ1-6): EPEVTQTPSHQVTQMGQEVILRCVPISNHLYFYWYRQILGQKVEFLVSFYNNEISEKSEIFDDQFSVERPDGSNFTLKIRSTKLEDSAMYFCASRLGQADNSPLHFGNGTRLTVT.

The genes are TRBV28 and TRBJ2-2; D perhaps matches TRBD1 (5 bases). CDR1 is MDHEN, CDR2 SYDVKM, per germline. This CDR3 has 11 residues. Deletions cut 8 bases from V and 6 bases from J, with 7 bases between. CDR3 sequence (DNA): TGTGCCAGCCTCAGGGCCGGGGAGCTGTTTTTT. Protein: CASLRAGELFF.

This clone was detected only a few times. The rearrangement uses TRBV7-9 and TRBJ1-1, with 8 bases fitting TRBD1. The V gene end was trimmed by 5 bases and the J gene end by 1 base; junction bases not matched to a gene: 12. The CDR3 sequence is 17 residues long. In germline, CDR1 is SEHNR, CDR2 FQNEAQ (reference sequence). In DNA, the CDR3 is TGTGCCAGCAGCCCCCTCCCCCGAACAGGGGGGAACACTGAAGCTTTCTTT. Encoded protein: CASSPLPRTGGNTEAFF.

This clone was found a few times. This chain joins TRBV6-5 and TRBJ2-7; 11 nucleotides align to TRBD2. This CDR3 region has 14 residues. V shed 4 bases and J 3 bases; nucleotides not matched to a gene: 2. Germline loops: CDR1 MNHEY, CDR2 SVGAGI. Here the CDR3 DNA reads TGTGCCAGCAGTTTGGGACTAGCGGACTACGAGCAGTACTTC. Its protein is CASSLGLADYEQYF.

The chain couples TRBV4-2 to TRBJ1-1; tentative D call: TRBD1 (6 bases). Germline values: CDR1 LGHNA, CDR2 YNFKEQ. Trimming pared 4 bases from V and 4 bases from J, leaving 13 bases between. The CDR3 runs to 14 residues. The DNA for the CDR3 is TGTGCCAGCAGCCCGGCGGGGGGCGGCACTGAAGCTTTCTTT. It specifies CASSPAGGGTEAFF.

The CDR3 coding sequence is TGCGCCAGCAGCTCCTGGACAGGGGTAGGGGAAAAACTGTTTTTT. Protein: CASSSWTGVGEKLFF. The gene calls are TRBV5-1 and TRBJ1-4, with 9 positions matching TRBD1. In germline, CDR1 is SGHRS, CDR2 YFSETQ. The CDR3 length is 15 residues. The junction had 8 bases not matched to a gene; V was cut back by 3 bases and J by 8 bases.

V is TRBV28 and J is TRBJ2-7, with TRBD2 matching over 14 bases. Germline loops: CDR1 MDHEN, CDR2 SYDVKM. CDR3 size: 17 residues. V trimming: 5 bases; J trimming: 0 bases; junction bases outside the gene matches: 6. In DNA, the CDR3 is TGTGCCAGCAGTCCGGGACTAGCGGGAGACCACTCCTACGAGCAGTACTTC. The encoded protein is CASSPGLAGDHSYEQYF.

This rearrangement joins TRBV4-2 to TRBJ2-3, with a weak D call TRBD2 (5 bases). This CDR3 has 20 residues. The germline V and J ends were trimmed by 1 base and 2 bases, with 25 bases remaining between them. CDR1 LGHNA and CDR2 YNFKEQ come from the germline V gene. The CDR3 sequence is CASSQATTFDYSQSTDTQYF. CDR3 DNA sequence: TGTGCCAGCAGCCAAGCGACAACATTCGACTACTCCCAGTCCACAGATACGCAGTATTTT.

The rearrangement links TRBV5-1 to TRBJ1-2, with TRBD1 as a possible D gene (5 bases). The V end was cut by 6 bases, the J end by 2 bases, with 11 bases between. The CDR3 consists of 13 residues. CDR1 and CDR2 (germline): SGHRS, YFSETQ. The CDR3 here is CASKEGINYGYTF. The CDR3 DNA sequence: TGCGCCAGCAAGGAGGGGATAAACTATGGCTACACCTTC.

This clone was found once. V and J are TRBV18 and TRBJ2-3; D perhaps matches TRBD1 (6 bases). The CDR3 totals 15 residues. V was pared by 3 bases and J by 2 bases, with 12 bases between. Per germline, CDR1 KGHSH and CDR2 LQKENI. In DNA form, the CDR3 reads TGTGCCAGCTCACCGGGAAGGGACAACACAGATACGCAGTATTTT. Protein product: CASSPGRDNTDTQYF.

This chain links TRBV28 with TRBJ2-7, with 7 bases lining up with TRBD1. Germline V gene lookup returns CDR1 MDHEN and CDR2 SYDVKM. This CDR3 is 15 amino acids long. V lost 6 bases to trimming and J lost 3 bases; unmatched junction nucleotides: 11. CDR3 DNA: TGTGCCAGCAGAACGACCGGGACAGAAAGCTACGAGCAGTACTTC. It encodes CASRTTGTESYEQYF.

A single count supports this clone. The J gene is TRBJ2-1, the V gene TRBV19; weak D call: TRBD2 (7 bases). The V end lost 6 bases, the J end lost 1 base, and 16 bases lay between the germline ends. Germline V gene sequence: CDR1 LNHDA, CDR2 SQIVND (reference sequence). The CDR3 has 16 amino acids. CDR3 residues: CASRLTGRGSYNEQFF. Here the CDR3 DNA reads TGTGCCAGTAGGCTTACAGGGAGGGGGTCCTACAATGAGCAGTTCTTC. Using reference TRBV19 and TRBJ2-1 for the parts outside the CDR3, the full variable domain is DGGITQSPKYLFRKEGQNVTLSCEQNLNHDAMYWYRQDPGQGLRLIYYSQIVNDFQKGDIAEGYSVSREKKESFPLTVTSAQKNPTAFYLCASRLTGRGSYNEQFFGPGTRLTVL.

Here the CDR3 reads CAWSEQGFLYEQYF. The DNA for the CDR3 is TGTGCCTGGAGTGAACAGGGGTTCCTCTACGAGCAGTACTTC. The rearrangement joins TRBV30 to TRBJ2-7, with 7 bases fitting TRBD1. The V gene's germline CDR1 is GTSNPN and CDR2 SVGIG (reference sequence). This CDR3 has 14 residues. The V and J ends lost 1 base and 3 bases, in that order; junction bases with no gene match: 6.

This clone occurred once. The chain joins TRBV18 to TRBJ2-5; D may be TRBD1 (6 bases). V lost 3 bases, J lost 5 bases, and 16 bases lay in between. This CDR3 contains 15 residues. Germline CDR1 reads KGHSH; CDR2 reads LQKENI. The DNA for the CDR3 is TGTGCCAGCTCACCCGAACCGACAGGTTACGAGACCCAGTACTTC. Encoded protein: CASSPEPTGYETQYF.

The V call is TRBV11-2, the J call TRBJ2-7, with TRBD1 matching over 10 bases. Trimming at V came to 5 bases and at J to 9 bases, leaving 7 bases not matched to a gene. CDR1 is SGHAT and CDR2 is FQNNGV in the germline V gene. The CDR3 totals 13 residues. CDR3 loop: CASSRPGQGRQYF. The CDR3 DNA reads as TGTGCCAGCAGCCGACCGGGACAGGGGCGGCAGTACTTC.

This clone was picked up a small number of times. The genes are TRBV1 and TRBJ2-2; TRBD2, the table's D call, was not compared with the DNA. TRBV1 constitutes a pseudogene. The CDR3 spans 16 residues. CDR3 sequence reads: CTSSQAAEAYTGELFF. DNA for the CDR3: TGCACCAGCAGCCAAGCAGCTGAGGCCTACACCGGGGAGCTGTTTTTT.

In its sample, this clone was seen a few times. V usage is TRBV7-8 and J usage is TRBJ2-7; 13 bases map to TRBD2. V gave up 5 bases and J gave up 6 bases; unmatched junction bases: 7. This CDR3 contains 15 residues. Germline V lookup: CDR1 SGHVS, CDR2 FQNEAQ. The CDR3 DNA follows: TGTGCCAGCAGCCAAGGGACTAGCGGGAAACGCGAGCAGTACTTC. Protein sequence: CASSQGTSGKREQYF.

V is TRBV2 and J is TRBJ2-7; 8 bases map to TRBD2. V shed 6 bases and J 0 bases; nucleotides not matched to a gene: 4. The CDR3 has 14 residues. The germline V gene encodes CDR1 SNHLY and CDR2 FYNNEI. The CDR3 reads CASRGSGSSYEQYF. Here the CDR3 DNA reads TGTGCCAGCAGAGGAAGCGGGAGCTCCTACGAGCAGTACTTC.

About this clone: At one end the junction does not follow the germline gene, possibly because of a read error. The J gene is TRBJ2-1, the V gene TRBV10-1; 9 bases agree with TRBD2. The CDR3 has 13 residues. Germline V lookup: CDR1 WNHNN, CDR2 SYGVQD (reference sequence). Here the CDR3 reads CASSNGAGGVRIF. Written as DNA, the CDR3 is TGCGCCAGCAGTAATGGTGCGGGAGGGGTCCGGATCTTC.

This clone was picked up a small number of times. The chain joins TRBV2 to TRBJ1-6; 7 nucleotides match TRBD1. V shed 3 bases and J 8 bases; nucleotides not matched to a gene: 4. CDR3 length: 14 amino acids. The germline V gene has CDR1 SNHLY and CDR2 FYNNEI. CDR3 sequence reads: CASSETGSHSPLHF. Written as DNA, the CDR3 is TGTGCCAGCAGTGAGACAGGGTCCCATTCACCCCTCCACTTT.

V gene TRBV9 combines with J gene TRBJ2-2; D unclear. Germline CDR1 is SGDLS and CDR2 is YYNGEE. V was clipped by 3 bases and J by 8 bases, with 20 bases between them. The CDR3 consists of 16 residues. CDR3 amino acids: CASSALYSWSPGELFF. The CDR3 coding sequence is TGTGCCAGCAGCGCTCTGTATTCCTGGAGTCCGGGGGAGCTGTTTTTT.

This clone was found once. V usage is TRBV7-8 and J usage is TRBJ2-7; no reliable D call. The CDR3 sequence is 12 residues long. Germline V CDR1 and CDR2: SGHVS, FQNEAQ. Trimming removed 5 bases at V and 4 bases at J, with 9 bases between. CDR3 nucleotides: TGTGCCAGCAGCAGATCGCGGTACGAGCAGTACTTC. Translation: CASSRSRYEQYF.